The entry that follows covers one T cell receptor beta chain sequence. Its antigen remains unidentified. Qualities for individual bases were not recorded, and no much larger clone is one base off. The data were taken from a study of blood T cell repertoires in COVID-19 (dated by TCRdb to 2019 to 2021). The study in broad terms: ImmuneRACE Cohort 3 recovered participants were defined by two consecutive negative NP/OP PCR tests, healthcare professional clearance, or symptom resolution. The prospective study material was composed of cDNA or gDNA derived from T cells, B-cell-depleted T cells, or PBMCs. The samples were drawn from two sources: the first 160 participants of the ongoing ImmuneRACE study, and 1,200 or so subjects contributed by 6 global collaborators. Where available, HLA class I and class II types were obtained from metadata supplied by the sample provider rather than from assay-based typing. A freely available public database, intended as a resource for researchers studying the immune response to SARS-CoV-2, is where the repertoires were released. Subjects who had been exposed to COVID-19, were actively infected with it, or had recovered from it provided the deeply sampled blood TCRbeta repertoires that made up the dataset. Nearly every sample came with metadata listing a de-identified subject ID, COVID-19 status, age in years and sex. The collaborator samples originated in the United States, Italy and Spain and spanned the acute and convalescent phases of COVID-19.

Participants in the prospective study were enrolled through a virtual design, were aged 18 to 89 years, and lived in approximately 24 United States geographic areas. In the prospective study, participants were assigned to cohorts based on the clinical history participants reported in a screening survey and a study questionnaire. Each participant in the prospective study had whole blood, serum and a nasopharyngeal or oropharyngeal swab collected by mobile phlebotomists. Over an approximately 2-month period, participants in the prospective study had the option of providing additional blood draws and questionnaires. Before DNA extraction, blood samples from the prospective study were shipped at room temperature or frozen. TCRbeta CDR3 regions were amplified from genomic DNA using the immunoSEQ Assay, a bias-controlled multiplex PCR. The authors processed their data as follows. The number of nucleated cells in each sample was estimated by amplification of reference gene primers within the assay. Sequence reads were collapsed and filtered to measure the absolute abundance of every unique TCRbeta CDR3 rearrangement. For each sample, productive Simpson clonality was calculated as the square root of Simpson's diversity index across productive rearrangements. The clones in this table, taken by TCRdb from immuneACCESS, are in-frame only. Not every clone is retained; where verified, under half of the shortfall comes from an unresolved V gene, and the cause of the rest is unknown. V, J and clone size reflect that table, while D and trimming were determined from the DNA. The sample table shows approximately 360,000 clones, and around 87% are seen once. The ten biggest clones cover approximately 1.9% of the sample.

The research as a whole found: How much clinical and demographic metadata was included differed by source and by participant, and the metadata was provided uncurated.

This TCR was recovered from a man aged 35 to 55 in a cohort exposed to, infected with or recovered from COVID-19 (not recorded which). The sequenced sample consisted of PBMCs or T cells enriched from blood (not recorded which).

The bases are TGTGCCAGCAGACCAGCGGGAGTAGTAGATACGCAGTATTTT. This is translated as CASRPAGVVDTQYF. Recombination linked TRBV6-5 to TRBJ2-3; 8 bases in the junction line up with TRBD2. Per the germline V gene, MNHEY is the CDR1 and SVGAGI is the CDR2. The CDR3, from cysteine to phenylalanine, totals 14 residues. The sequence is cut down to CDR3 DNA, 42 bases in frame from base 1. At the junction V is shortened by 6 bases and J by 5 bases; bases outside the gene matches: 7.